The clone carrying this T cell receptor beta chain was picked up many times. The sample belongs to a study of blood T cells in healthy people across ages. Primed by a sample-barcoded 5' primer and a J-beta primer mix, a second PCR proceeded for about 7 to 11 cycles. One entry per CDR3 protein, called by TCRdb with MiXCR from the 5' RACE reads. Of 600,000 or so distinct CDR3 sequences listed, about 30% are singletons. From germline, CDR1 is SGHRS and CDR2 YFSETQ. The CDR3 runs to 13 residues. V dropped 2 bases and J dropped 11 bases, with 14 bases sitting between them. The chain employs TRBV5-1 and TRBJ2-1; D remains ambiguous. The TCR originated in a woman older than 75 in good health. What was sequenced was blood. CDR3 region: CASSFQVGNQQFF. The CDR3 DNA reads TGCGCCAGCAGCTTCCAGGTGGGGAATCAGCAGTTCTTC.